This TCR beta chain derives from a study of blood T cells in healthy people across ages. Donors ranged from 6 to 90 years old and were healthy Caucasians in Russia. The germline CDR1 and CDR2 sequences are DFQATT and SNEGSKA (reference sequence). The junction had 7 bases not matched to a gene; V was cut back by 0 bases and J by 8 bases. CDR3 length: 15 amino acids. PCR was performed a second time for roughly 7 to 11 cycles using a sample-barcoded 5' primer and a J-beta primer mix. MiXCR was run by TCRdb on the 5' RACE reads, yielding one entry per CDR3 protein. The sample yields 600,000 to 650,000 distinct CDR3 sequences, 45% to 65% seen once. A remark on this clonotype: Its antigen is not known.

Study-wide findings and caveats: Compared with aged donors, long-lived donors showed fewer expanded clones, suggesting selection.

The sequence was collected from a man between 60 and 75 years old in good health. The chain carries TRBV20-1 and TRBJ1-2; 12 bases align to TRBD1. Sequenced sample: blood. CDR3 coding DNA: TGCAGTGCTAGAGATCGGGGACAGGGGGCTTTGGGCTACACCTTC. Amino acids: CSARDRGQGALGYTF.